This TCR beta chain was observed in a study of CD8 T cells in ankylosing spondylitis (dated by TCRdb to about 2017). About the investigation overall: To find TCR variants linked to disease, the study profiled T cell receptor beta repertoires in ankylosing spondylitis patients and healthy donors. Peripheral blood was sampled, and synovial fluid was additionally collected from ankylosing spondylitis patients. The whole study cohort included 90 to 120 healthy donors and 25 or so ankylosing spondylitis patients.

The data were produced on an Illumina HiSeq 2500. Quantitative 5'-RACE with molecular barcodes was the method used to prepare the TCR beta libraries. The published analysis was carried out like this. Disease-linked TCR variants were identified with a new computational method built on a probabilistic model of VDJ rearrangement. The raw public reads went through TCRdb reprocessing: fastp at Q25, MiXCR clone calling, in-frame beta chains kept. Rows with one shared CDR3 protein collapse into an entry with the most common genes and DNA. TCRdb's processing, not the authors', yielded these V and J calls. The sample yields 200,000 to 300,000 distinct CDR3 sequences; around 11% were counted once. The top ten clones comprise around 7% of the sample. The trim is 6 bases for V and 8 bases for J, with a gap of 16 bases between the germline ends. Taken from cysteine to phenylalanine, the CDR3 has 14 residues. Just CDR3 DNA is preserved here, 42 bases in frame from base 1. CDR1 and CDR2, looked up from the germline V gene, are KGHSH and LQKENI.

Broader findings and caveats from the paper: Some TCR beta motif variants had previously been reported in synovial fluid and blood of reactive arthritis patients, which suggested common disease-initiation mechanisms. The disease-linked clones were reported as significantly enriched in matched synovial fluid samples from ankylosing spondylitis patients. In peripheral blood, the disease-linked clones were found at relatively low frequencies and had a CD8+ phenotype. A TCR beta motif of several highly homologous amino acid variants appeared characteristic of blood from ankylosing spondylitis patients.

About this clonotype: Its antigen remains unidentified. Base qualities are not recorded, but no much larger clone differs from it by a single base.

Sequencing was performed on blood, either unsorted or a sorted T cell fraction (not recorded which). This sequence originates from a male donor with ankylosing spondylitis or in good health (not recorded which). The chain joins TRBV18 to TRBJ1-4, with a tentative D gene TRBD1 over 5 matching bases. The DNA sequence follows: TGTGCCAGCTCTCTGGACCACGAGGGGGAAAAACTGTTTTTT. Its product reads: CASSLDHEGEKLFF.